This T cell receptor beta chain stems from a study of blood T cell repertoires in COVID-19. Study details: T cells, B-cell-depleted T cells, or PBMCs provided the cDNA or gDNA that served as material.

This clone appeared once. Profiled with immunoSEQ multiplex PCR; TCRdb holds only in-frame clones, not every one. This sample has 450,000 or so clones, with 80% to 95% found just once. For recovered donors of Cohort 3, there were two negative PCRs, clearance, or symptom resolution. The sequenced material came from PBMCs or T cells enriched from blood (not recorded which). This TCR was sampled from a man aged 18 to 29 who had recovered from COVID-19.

The CDR3 nucleotides are TGTGCCAGCAGTCCGGCGGACAGGGCCTATAGCAATCAGCCCCAGCATTTT. This encodes CASSPADRAYSNQPQHF. V usage is TRBV28 and J usage is TRBJ1-5; TRBD1 agrees at 8 bases. The CDR3 contains 17 residues. The germline V gene has CDR1 MDHEN and CDR2 SYDVKM. J gave up 0 bases and V 5 bases, and 9 bases lay outside the gene matches.